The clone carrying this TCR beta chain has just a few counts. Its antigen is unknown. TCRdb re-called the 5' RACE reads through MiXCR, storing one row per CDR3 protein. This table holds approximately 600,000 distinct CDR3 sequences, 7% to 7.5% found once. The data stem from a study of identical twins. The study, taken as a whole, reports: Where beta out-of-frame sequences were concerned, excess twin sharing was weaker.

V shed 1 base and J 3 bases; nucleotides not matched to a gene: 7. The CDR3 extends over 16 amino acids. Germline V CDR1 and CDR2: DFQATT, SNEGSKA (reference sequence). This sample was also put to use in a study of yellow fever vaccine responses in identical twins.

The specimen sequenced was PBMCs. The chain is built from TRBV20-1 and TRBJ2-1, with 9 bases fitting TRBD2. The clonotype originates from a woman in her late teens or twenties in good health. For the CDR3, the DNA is TGCAGTGCTAGAGGGACTAGCGCATCCTACTACAATGAGCAGTTCTTC. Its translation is CSARGTSASYYNEQFF.